The rows below give T cell receptor beta chains drawn from one sample of a study of cytomegalovirus exposure and HLA in healthy donors. Assay used: immunoSEQ multiplex PCR; TCRdb lists only in-frame clones, some missing. Seen here are 130,000 to 150,000 clones, around 73% observed once, and the top ten hold just under 3%. The sequencing input was PBMCs. These receptors were obtained from a female donor in good health and CMV-seronegative. Each CDR3 is given without its conserved first and last residue.

V gene	CDR3 protein
TRBV30	ACSTRGGGPNEQF
TRBV29-1	SVGGGTVSYEQY
TRBV30	AWSKMGGLNTEAF
TRBV25-1	ASTKGTGNTIY
TRBV7-9	ASSPGTGGREQF
TRBV30	AWSQRDSPLH
TRBV5-8	ASSLDYGGQY
TRBV13	ASSLPGDPEAF
TRBV5-8	ASSLEIFGEAF
TRBV27	ASSSTYEQY
TRBV7-8	ASSKGGAGGPNEQF
TRBV7-9	ASSLGTGVKTEAF
TRBV5-8	ASSSYRVGDEKLF
TRBV19	ASSWGQGSNQPQH
TRBV5-1	ASSPYPGNEQY
TRBV2	ASSGRSEREAF
TRBV7-2	ASSTRSPGQGDGYT
TRBV6-6	ASSYAHGGVETQY
TRBV4-1	ASSQAQLAADTQY
TRBV6-4	ASSDSSGGTDTQY
TRBV6-1	ASSDAWTAQETQY
TRBV6-5	ASQRGTDTQY
TRBV9	ASSPRDTSTDTQY
TRBV13	ASSLEGRLGGEQF
TRBV30	ASPTGLDSGANVLT
TRBV5-1	ASSLGQGKTYEQY
TRBV9	ASSLGQGDQPQH
TRBV28	ASSWTGTSKSEQY
TRBV2	ASRAGTGNQPQH
TRBV11-2	ASSPGLNSPLH
TRBV2	ASSEGRGAVEQY
TRBV27	ASSLRGAHNEQF
TRBV28	ASSLAAGTSTDTQY
TRBV19	ASSPRGTSGSRDTQY
TRBV6-6	ASSPQGDRKAF